In its sample, the clone carrying this TCR beta chain was seen a few times. Its antigen is still unknown. This sample is drawn from a study of T cell repertoires in cytomegalovirus infection. CDR3 length: 16 amino acids. Germline trimming cut 4 bases from V and 3 bases from J; bases unmatched to any gene: 10. Each CDR3 protein is one row after TCRdb ran MiXCR on the reads. The table shows approximately 730,000 distinct CDR3 sequences, with about 33% occurring only once. The receptor was isolated from a human donor in good health (CMV status not recorded). Some clones in this sample may be carry-over from other donors' samples. The chain is built from TRBV12-3 or TRBV12-4 and TRBJ2-3, with 7 bases that match TRBD1. The sequenced sample was cultured PBMCs, obtained from culture after CMV antigen stimulation. CDR3 loop: CASSSPAGGMTDTQYF. CDR3 coding DNA: TGTGCCAGCAGTTCCCCAGCAGGGGGAATGACAGATACGCAGTATTTT.